This TCR beta chain was captured in a study of blood T cell repertoires in COVID-19 (dated by TCRdb to 2020 to 2022). With regard to the full study: The collaborator samples originated in the United States, Italy and Spain and spanned the acute and convalescent phases of COVID-19. The prospective study material was composed of cDNA or gDNA derived from T cells, B-cell-depleted T cells, or PBMCs. Subjects who had been exposed to COVID-19, were actively infected with it, or had recovered from it provided the deeply sampled blood TCRbeta repertoires that made up the dataset. The repertoires were released in a freely available public database intended as a resource for research on the immune response to SARS-CoV-2. Samples were obtained from the ongoing ImmuneRACE study (first 160 participants) and from 950 to 1,500 subjects provided by 6 global collaborators. Nearly every sample came with metadata listing a de-identified subject ID, COVID-19 status, age in years and sex. Where available, HLA class I and class II types were obtained from metadata supplied by the sample provider rather than from assay-based typing.

The study at large found these results: Clinical and demographic metadata were provided uncurated, with the amount varying by source and participant.

Reading the germline V gene gives CDR1 SGHRS and CDR2 YFSETQ. Its CDR3 holds 16 amino acids, cysteine through phenylalanine. Of all the DNA, just the CDR3 is kept, 48 bases in frame from base 1. V lost 4 bases and J lost 2 bases; the stretch between them is 18 bases long. The immunoSEQ Assay, a bias-controlled multiplex PCR, was used to amplify TCRbeta CDR3 regions from genomic DNA. Concerning the study's data processing: Within the assay, amplification of reference gene primers was used to estimate how many nucleated cells each sample contained. Sequence reads were collapsed and filtered to measure the absolute abundance of every unique TCRbeta CDR3 rearrangement. For each sample, productive Simpson clonality was calculated as the square root of Simpson's diversity index over productive rearrangements. TCRdb limited this immuneACCESS table to in-frame rearrangements with V and J called. A share of clones is missing; checked studies link under half to unresolved V genes, and the rest is unexplained. That table gives V, J and clone size, and the DNA gave D and trimming. The sample table records some 250,000 clones; about 88% of these occur just once. The ten largest account for roughly 4.9% of the sample.

In the case of this clone: Its antigen is unknown. No base qualities exist here, and no much larger clone lies one base off it.

One collaborating source in Seattle enrolled patients while the patients were actively infected and followed the patients over time throughout the course of disease. The collaborating institutions used their own protocols to collect whole blood in K2EDTA tubes. For TCRbeta analysis, collaborators shipped samples as frozen whole blood, isolated PBMCs, or DNA extracted from either of those sample types. The V and J genes are TRBV5-1 and TRBJ2-5; perhaps TRBD1 is the D gene, with 6 bases matching. The sequencing sample was made of peripheral blood. The sequence came from a woman between 55 and 75 years old with COVID-19, enrolled during active disease. The DNA sequence follows: TGCGCCAGCAGCCAAGGAACTTTGGGGGCTCAAGAGACCCAGTACTTC. Its amino acids are CASSQGTLGAQETQYF.